These 21 T cell receptor beta chains came from one sample sequenced in a study of a mutant IDH1 vaccine in newly diagnosed glioma. Time point indicated: week 35, safety follow-up. Mutant IDH1 20-mer peptide, at 300 ug, made up each vaccine dose, with topical imiquimod. Sequencing was performed with immunoSEQ multiplex PCR; in TCRdb, only in-frame clones are kept and a portion is missing. The profile covers 69,000 or so clones, with approximately 86% appearing a single time and more than 1.5% taken by the ten largest. No cognate antigen is known for these TCRs. The specimen comprised PBMCs, sampled from a glioma patient whose treatment included an IDH1 peptide vaccine. These receptors came from a man aged 25 to 45 with glioma.

The V call is TRBV11-2, the J call TRBJ1-4; TRBD1 matches 8 bases. CDR1 is SGHAT, CDR2 FQNNGV, per germline. V lost 5 bases to trimming and J lost 8 bases; unmatched junction nucleotides: 10. The CDR3 sequence is 15 residues long. This chain's CDR3 is CASSGPQGVGEKLFF. In nucleotides, the CDR3 is TGTGCCAGCAGCGGACCACAGGGGGTTGGCGAAAAACTGTTTTTT.

The V and J genes are TRBV4-2 and TRBJ1-4; D is undetermined. V was shortened by 3 bases and J by 3 bases, with 8 bases between the two germline ends. Germline CDR1 is LGHNA and CDR2 is YNFKEQ. This CDR3 has 14 amino acids. In nucleotides, the CDR3 is TGTGCCAGCAGCCAGGGGATGGCTAATGAAAAACTGTTTTTT. Amino acid sequence: CASSQGMANEKLFF.

This sequence joins TRBV4-2 and TRBJ2-2; D is uncertain. This CDR3 is 16 amino acids long. The V gene lost 1 base and the J gene lost 3 bases, with 12 bases spanning the gap. CDR1 is LGHNA and CDR2 is YNFKEQ in the germline V gene. The CDR3 reads CASSQVTPPDTGELFF. For the CDR3, the DNA is TGTGCCAGCAGCCAAGTCACCCCGCCTGACACCGGGGAGCTGTTTTTT.

This rearrangement joins TRBV7-8 to TRBJ2-1; 14 positions match TRBD2. J lost 0 bases, V lost 1 base, and 2 bases had no gene match. This CDR3 has 18 amino acids. The germline gives CDR1 SGHVS, CDR2 FQNEAQ. This CDR3 reads CASSLGLAGGVSYNEQFF. CDR3 coding DNA: TGTGCCAGCAGCTTAGGACTAGCGGGAGGGGTCTCCTACAATGAGCAGTTCTTC.

The V gene is TRBV15, the J gene TRBJ1-5; 7 bases are a match to TRBD1. The CDR3 runs to 15 residues. The germline gives CDR1 LNHNV, CDR2 YYDKDF (reference sequence). With V trimmed by 0 bases and J by 7 bases, 6 bases remained unmatched. CDR3 sequence reads: CATSRDRGFSQPQHF. The CDR3 DNA is TGTGCCACCAGCAGAGACAGGGGGTTTAGCCAGCCCCAGCATTTT.

V is TRBV28 and J is TRBJ2-3, with D tentatively TRBD2 (6 bases). With 7 bases removed from V and 14 bases from J, the gap between germline ends came to 22 bases. There are 13 residues in the CDR3. Germline loops: CDR1 MDHEN, CDR2 SYDVKM. The DNA for the CDR3 is TGTGCCAGCACTCTGGCACGACTAGGTTCATCGTATTTT. Translation: CASTLARLGSSYF.

This rearrangement joins TRBV18 to TRBJ1-1, with D possibly TRBD1 on 5 matching bases. Germline CDR1 is KGHSH and CDR2 is LQKENI. Trimming cost V 3 bases and J 4 bases, with 15 bases left between them. The CDR3 is 15 amino acids. CDR3 protein: CASSPLTGGGTEAFF. The DNA for the CDR3 is TGTGCCAGCTCACCTTTAACGGGGGGGGGCACTGAAGCTTTCTTT.

The chain couples TRBV27 to TRBJ1-6, with D hard to call. The CDR3 consists of 14 residues. Trimming left V 8 bases short and J 7 bases short, with 15 bases between. Germline V gives CDR1 MNHEY, CDR2 SMNVEV (reference sequence). CDR3 amino acids: CASAYGRRNSPLHF. The CDR3 DNA sequence: TGTGCCAGCGCTTACGGACGGCGAAATTCACCCCTCCACTTT.

The chain couples TRBV2 to TRBJ2-5; D possibly corresponds to TRBD2 (6 bases). The CDR3 is 11 residues long. Trimming stripped 10 bases from V and 3 bases from J, with 9 bases between. CDR1 is SNHLY, CDR2 FYNNEI, per germline. The DNA for the CDR3 is TGTGCCATCCGGGGGAAAGAGACCCAGTACTTC. As protein: CAIRGKETQYF.

The J gene is TRBJ1-5, the V gene TRBV2, with D perhaps matching TRBD1 (5 bases). Germline V lookup: CDR1 SNHLY, CDR2 FYNNEI. Trimming left V 3 bases short and J 6 bases short, with 12 bases between. The CDR3 totals 14 residues. The CDR3 DNA sequence: TGTGCCAGCAGTGAGAGGGTTCAGGGTCAGCCCCAGCATTTT. It is translated as CASSERVQGQPQHF.

A single count supports this clone. The V call is TRBV5-1, the J call TRBJ2-7, with D uncertain. V was clipped by 4 bases and J by 5 bases, with 16 bases between them. Germline CDR1 SGHRS, CDR2 YFSETQ. This CDR3 is 14 amino acids long. CDR3 sequence reads: CASSGETRFDEQYF. As DNA, the CDR3 is TGCGCCAGCAGCGGGGAAACTCGTTTTGACGAGCAGTACTTC.

The table lists this clone with a count of one. The genes are TRBV19 and TRBJ2-1, with D unresolved. The CDR3 is 11 residues long. V lost 9 bases to trimming and J lost 7 bases, with 10 bases between them. Germline CDR1 is LNHDA and CDR2 is SQIVND (reference sequence). CDR3 region: CASTAANEQFF. Here the CDR3 DNA reads TGTGCCAGCACTGCCGCAAATGAGCAGTTCTTC.

In this sample, this clone turned up once. V gene TRBV29-1 combines with J gene TRBJ2-3; D is ambiguous. V was pared by 4 bases and J by 3 bases, with 11 bases between. Germline lookup yields CDR1 SQVTM and CDR2 ANQGSEA. This CDR3 has 13 amino acids. In nucleotides, the CDR3 is TGCAGCGTTGGCGGCATCGGGACAGATACGCAGTATTTT. It translates to CSVGGIGTDTQYF.

The genes are TRBV18 and TRBJ2-5; D gene unclear. The CDR3 runs to 12 residues. V lost 3 bases and J 1 base, leaving 3 bases between the germline ends. CDR1 and CDR2 from the germline V gene are KGHSH and LQKENI. The CDR3 bases are TGTGCCAGCTCACCTACCCAAGAGACCCAGTACTTC. Translating it yields CASSPTQETQYF.

The V call is TRBV5-1, the J call TRBJ1-1; 12 bases are a match to TRBD1. J was trimmed by 7 bases and V by 4 bases; bases with no gene match: 8. CDR3 size: 15 residues. Germline-derived CDR1 and CDR2 are SGHRS and YFSETQ. In nucleotides, the CDR3 is TGCGCCAGCAGCCTCCGGGACAGGGGGCGCAGTGAAGCTTTCTTT. Protein sequence: CASSLRDRGRSEAFF.

This chain connects TRBV5-8 to TRBJ1-6; D ambiguous. V was trimmed by 3 bases and J by 4 bases, leaving 5 bases between them. Per germline, CDR1 SGHTS and CDR2 YDEGEE. The CDR3 length is 13 residues. This chain's CDR3 is CASSSTYNSPLHF. DNA of the CDR3: TGTGCCAGCAGCTCTACGTATAATTCACCCCTCCACTTT.

The V call is TRBV5-4, the J call TRBJ2-3; TRBD2 matches 9 bases. The CDR3 totals 17 residues. Germline CDR1 SGHNT, CDR2 YYREEE (reference sequence). V lost 4 bases, J lost 2 bases, and 11 bases stayed unmatched. The CDR3 is CASSATLLAGTTDTQYF. The CDR3 DNA follows: TGTGCCAGCAGCGCTACCCTTCTAGCGGGGACCACAGATACGCAGTATTTT.

This sequence joins TRBV5-6 and TRBJ1-4; D gene ambiguous. This CDR3 has 15 residues. The V gene's germline CDR1 is SGHDT and CDR2 YYEEEE. Between the trimmed V and J ends, which lost 4 bases and 4 bases, there was a span of 14 bases. CDR3 sequence reads: CASSHPQSLNEKLFF. The CDR3 region has the DNA TGTGCCAGCAGCCACCCCCAGTCCCTTAATGAAAAACTGTTTTTT.

This clone came up a few times. The chain is built from TRBV27 and TRBJ1-1; a weak D match, TRBD1 (5 bases). CDR1 and CDR2 (germline): MNHEY, SMNVEV (reference sequence). V was trimmed by 6 bases and J by 4 bases, leaving 15 bases between them. The CDR3 runs to 14 residues. CDR3 sequence: CASSRVGGGTEAFF. As DNA, the CDR3 is TGTGCCAGCAGCCGCGTCGGGGGGGGCACTGAAGCTTTCTTT.

The rearrangement links TRBV28 to TRBJ1-5, with 9 bases identical to TRBD1. With V trimmed by 8 bases and J by 6 bases, 8 bases remained unmatched. The CDR3 has 14 amino acids. Per the germline V gene, CDR1 is MDHEN and CDR2 is SYDVKM. The CDR3 DNA follows: TGTGCCAGCCTGAGACAGGGGGATCCTCAGCCCCAGCATTTT. Its translation: CASLRQGDPQPQHF. The whole variable domain, filled in from reference TRBV28 and TRBJ1-5, reads DVKVTQSSRYLVKRTGEKVFLECVQDMDHENMFWYRQDPGLGLRLIYFSYDVKMKEKGDIPEGYSVSREKKERFSLILESASTNQTSMYLCASLRQGDPQPQHFGDGTRLSIL.

This chain uses TRBV2 with TRBJ2-2; D is ambiguous. Germline-derived CDR1 and CDR2 are SNHLY and FYNNEI. The V end lost 5 bases, the J end lost 0 bases, and 13 bases lay between the germline ends. The CDR3 has 16 residues. This chain's CDR3 is CASSSGPNPNTGELFF. As DNA, the CDR3 is TGTGCCAGCAGTTCTGGGCCTAACCCGAACACCGGGGAGCTGTTTTTT.